The T cell receptor (beta chain) described here comes from a study of blood T cell repertoires in COVID-19. Deletions cut 3 bases from V and 1 base from J, with 9 bases between. Germline loops: CDR1 KGHSH, CDR2 LQKENI. The CDR3 contains 15 residues. TCRdb's copy holds only in-frame clones and misses some; the assay was immunoSEQ multiplex PCR. This table holds roughly 220,000 clones, around 80% found once. The clonotype comes from a man under 40 with active or convalescent COVID-19. The chain uses TRBV18 and TRBJ2-2, with D possibly TRBD1 on 6 matching bases. Sequenced sample: peripheral blood. The CDR3 sequence is CASSPIQGNTGELFF. CDR3 DNA sequence: TGTGCCAGCTCACCCATACAGGGGAACACCGGGGAGCTGTTTTTT.